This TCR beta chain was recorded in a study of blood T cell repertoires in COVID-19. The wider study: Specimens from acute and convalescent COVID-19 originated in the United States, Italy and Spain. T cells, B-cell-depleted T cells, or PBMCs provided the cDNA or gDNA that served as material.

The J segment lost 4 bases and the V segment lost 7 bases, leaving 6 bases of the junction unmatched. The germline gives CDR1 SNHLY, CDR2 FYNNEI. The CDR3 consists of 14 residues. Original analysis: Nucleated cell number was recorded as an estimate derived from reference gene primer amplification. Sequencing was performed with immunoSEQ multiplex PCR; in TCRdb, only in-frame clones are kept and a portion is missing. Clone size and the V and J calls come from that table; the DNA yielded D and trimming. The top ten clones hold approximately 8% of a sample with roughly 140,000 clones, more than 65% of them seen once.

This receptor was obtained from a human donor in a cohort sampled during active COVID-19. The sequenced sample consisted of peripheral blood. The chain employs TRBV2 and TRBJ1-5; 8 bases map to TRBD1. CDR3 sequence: CASTPDRGNQPQHF. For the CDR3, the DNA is TGTGCCAGCACCCCCGACAGGGGTAATCAGCCCCAGCATTTT.